The clone carrying this TCR beta chain was recorded at least ten times. Its antigen is not identified. J was trimmed by 2 bases and V by 3 bases; bases with no gene match: 18. Germline V CDR1 and CDR2: SGHDN, FVKESK. CDR3 length: 21 amino acids. This entry is derived from a study of molecular identifiers for immune sequencing clone quantification. General study points: Single-cell amounts of spiked Jurkat TCR RNA were reportedly detectable among some 1 million naive cells. Whereas clones above 20 RNA copies held under 1% of naive-cell molecules, they held over 98% of effector molecules.

TCRdb re-called the PCR reads through MiXCR, storing one row per CDR3 protein. Of around 470,000 distinct CDR3 sequences listed, 20% to 25% were seen once; the top ten hold 0.65% to 0.95%. Sorting isolated naive CD8 T cells as CD8+CD4-CCR7+CD45RA+ events. This chain uses TRBV14 with TRBJ2-3, with TRBD2 matching 12 bases. The sequence came from a human donor in good health. Some libraries in this study had Jurkat cell RNA spiked in. Sequencing was performed on naive CD8+ T cells from blood, with Jurkat cell RNA spiked in. Subset meaning: FACS-sorted CD8+CD4-CCR7+CD45RA+ naive T cells. CDR3 DNA sequence: TGTGCCAGCAGCCACGTCATCCGGATGACTAGCGGGAGCGGATACACAGATACGCAGTATTTT. It translates to CASSHVIRMTSGSGYTDTQYF.